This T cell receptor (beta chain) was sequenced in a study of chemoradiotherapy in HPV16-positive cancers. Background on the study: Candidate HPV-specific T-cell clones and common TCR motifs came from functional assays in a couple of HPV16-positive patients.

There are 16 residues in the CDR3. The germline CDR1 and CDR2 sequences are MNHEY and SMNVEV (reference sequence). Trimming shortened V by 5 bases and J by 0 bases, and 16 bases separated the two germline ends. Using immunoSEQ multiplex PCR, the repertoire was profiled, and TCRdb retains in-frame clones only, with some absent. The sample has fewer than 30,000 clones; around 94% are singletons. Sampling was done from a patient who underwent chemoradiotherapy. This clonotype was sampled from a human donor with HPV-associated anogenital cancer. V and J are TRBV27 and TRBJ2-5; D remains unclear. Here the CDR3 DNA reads TGTGCCAGCAGTCCCCTGGTTCAGGCAGACCAAGAGACCCAGTACTTC. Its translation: CASSPLVQADQETQYF.